The sequence of this T cell receptor beta chain was determined in a study of cytomegalovirus exposure and HLA in healthy donors (dated by TCRdb to 2015 to 2018). With regard to the full study: An earlier analysis of 587 of the donors reported approximately 300 Gb of sequence data and 90 million to 120 million unique TCR beta sequences obtained from some 170 million T cells. Approximately 300 gigabases of sequencing data and 75 million to 85 million unique TCR sequences made up an early release that covered roughly 670 HLA-typed donors. Of the 350 to 450 genotyped donors, over 80% were placed in the genetic ancestry cluster associated with self-reported Caucasian donors. The study aimed to test whether cataloging public T cell receptors could reveal signatures of past pathogen exposure. The study used immunosequencing to profile the T cell repertoires of under 700 subjects and linked those repertoires to cytomegalovirus serostatus. In addition to the first cohort of around 670 subjects, a separate validation cohort of 130 or so different subjects was used. The study combined high-throughput TCR immunosequencing, statistical association of individual TCRs with disease status, and machine learning to predict cytomegalovirus infection status. A later analysis re-examined previously published TCR beta repertoires from several hundred donors and added high-resolution HLA genotyping to investigate patterns of TCR occurrence. Rather than using new phenotypic data, the later analysis identified candidate immune exposures from TCR beta sequences and from how often those sequences occurred across donors. To decide whether each TCR beta V gene segment behaved as functional or pseudogenic, an earlier analysis of some 580 of the donors relied on high-throughput TCR beta sequencing. Donor age, sex, ethnicity and CMV serostatus were collected together with the repertoire data. A later genetic analysis took genome-wide SNP genotypes for about 55% of the 666 donors and used that subset as a discovery cohort. Every repertoire in the discovery cohort had been generated on one and the same sequencing platform. HLA typing included class I and class II loci at four-digit resolution. The number of donors typed differed by locus, with roughly 620-640 for A, B, C, DRB1 and DQB1, around 500 for DQA1, 600 to 610 for DPA1, and 472 for DPB1. About five DR-DQ haplotypes were treated as single units for association and clustering because of strong linkage in the cohort. Among 398 genotyped donors of the cohort, an average of approximately 200,000 unique TCR beta nucleotide sequences was sequenced per donor, of which 15% to 20% were non-productive. Results and caveats for the whole study, not just this receptor: Most CMV-associated TCR beta chains appeared to be HLA-restricted in a later analysis, and the HLA associations seemed to be driven largely by CMV exposure. In an earlier analysis of several hundred of the donors, most TCR beta V segments were observed in productive rearrangements about 87% or about 30% of the time, broadly matching IMGT annotations. According to a later analysis, parvovirus B19, influenza, CMV and Epstein-Barr virus appeared linked to several top co-occurrence clusters. In both the original and validation cohorts, the classifier was reported to diagnose cytomegalovirus status with high specificity and sensitivity. Linkage disequilibrium might explain the correlated functional status among segregating V segments, but an unknown experimental factor could not be excluded. A later analysis associated about 16,000 TCR beta sequences with specific HLA alleles at a false discovery rate of 0.05. According to a later analysis, TCR association rates differed among HLA loci, with DRB1 alleles showing the most associated TCRs and HLA-C alleles showing the fewest. A cluster of highly shared sequence variants was judged likely to be a technical artifact of the sequencing pipeline. Most TCR sequences were seen in very few donors, while some public TCRs were found in many individuals. The study gave a list of around 170 TCR beta chains associated with cytomegalovirus. Because HLA typing was missing for some donors at each locus, association tests included only the typed subset. A further reported finding was that TCR beta sequences accurately predicted the HLA-A and HLA-B alleles for most subjects in the first cohort. Some IMGT-functional V segments, including TRBV6-2 and TRBV6-3, could not be distinguished by the 87-base-pair reads and were therefore excluded. Only TCR beta chains were sequenced in this cohort, and the absence of alpha or paired-chain data limited detectable features. A later analysis found that HLA-associated TCR beta chains were more clonally expanded and had lower generation probabilities than equally common non-associated chains. According to a later genetic analysis, donors in an Asian-associated ancestry cluster had fewer N-insertions in productive TCRs than the roughly 670-donor mean. When HLA alleles, especially DR and DQ, strongly co-occurred, attributing TCR associations to individual alleles was difficult. A few of the identified cytomegalovirus-associated TCR beta chains were confirmed in vitro to be specific for cytomegalovirus antigens. Sequencing depth was assumed to be roughly uniform across donors in the presence/absence analyses, though that assumption may not hold. Because counts were too low, roughly 16 rarely observed V segments, including chromosome 9 orphons, were excluded from the earlier analysis of a few hundred of the donors. For the cohort, immune exposure information was limited to CMV serostatus. A later genetic analysis associated a missense DCLRE1C variant with V-gene and J-gene trimming of TCR beta chains, and an independent cohort replicated the association. The authors suggested that the approach could potentially be extended to other disease states and immunological phenotypes.

Details on this clone: Its cognate antigen has yet to be identified. Per-base qualities were not stored, and no clone one base away is much larger.

The junction shows trimming of 7 bases on V and 8 bases on J, and the gene matches do not reach 27 bases of it. Counted from cysteine to phenylalanine, this CDR3 has 19 amino acids. Here the CDR3 DNA is all that survives: 57 bases in frame from base 1. CDR1 and CDR2 (MDHEN, SYDVKM) derive from the germline V gene. The cohort was made up of under 800 healthy bone marrow donors. At the time of sampling, every cohort member was nominally healthy, though immune exposures that went unrecorded were likely present. The donor tested CMV seropositive, placing the donor among the approximately 290 seropositive members of the cohort. A peripheral blood sample was collected from each donor, and TCR beta sequencing was performed on peripheral blood mononuclear cells. Genomic DNA was extracted from the blood cell samples with the Qiagen DNeasy Blood Extraction Kit. Library construction relied on the immunoSEQ multiplex PCR assay. For the multiplex PCR, a mixture combining 60 forward primers for TCR Vbeta segments and 13 reverse primers for TCR Jbeta segments was used. The CDR3 region of rearranged TCR beta genes was amplified from genomic DNA with a multiplex PCR assay. On the Illumina HiSeq System, the amplified TCR beta libraries were sequenced as 87-base-pair reads. Concerning the study's data processing: A later analysis tallied around 80 million unique TCR beta chains across the 666 repertoires, and about 12 million of those chains were shared by two or more donors. Raw reads were error-corrected and collapsed into unique sequences with a nearest-neighbor algorithm that merged closely related sequences to remove PCR and sequencing errors. V, D and J gene segments were assigned by aligning CDR3 sequences to IMGT reference sequences. For a sequence to be retained, a match of at least six nucleotides was required to both a V gene segment and a J gene segment. Rearrangements were classified as productive when the CDR3 lacked stop codons and remained in frame with V and J, and all other rearrangements were classified as non-productive. Following IMGT convention, CDR3 was defined as the stretch from the second conserved V-encoded cysteine to the conserved J-encoded phenylalanine. In an earlier analysis of approximately 500 of the donors, sequences lacking an unambiguous match to a single V gene segment were excluded. In an earlier analysis of several hundred of the donors, V segments were called functional above 56.7% productive rearrangements and were called segregating when the between-donor standard deviation exceeded 5%. A statistical classification framework was developed to diagnose cytomegalovirus status using the catalog of TCR beta chain sequences. In a later analysis, V and J genes were assigned by comparing TCR nucleotide sequences against IMGT/GENE-DB human TR gene sequences. A later analysis assigned CDR3 sequences and most-parsimonious VDJ recombination scenarios with the TCRdist pipeline. A later analysis defined each TCR beta chain by its CDR3 amino acid sequence plus V-gene family, and excluded reads lacking a unique V-gene family. As a way to deal with suspected cross-contamination and a sequencing artifact, a later analysis dropped under 600 nucleotide sequences that were highly shared and had low generation probability. For each public chain, a later analysis derived a clonal expansion index from normalized ranks of inferred template counts within each repertoire. In a later analysis, generation probabilities were computed using a VDJ recombination model fitted to out-of-frame rearrangements, and the results were checked against IGoR. In a later analysis, TCR-TCR, TCR-HLA and TCR-CMV co-occurrence was scored with hypergeometric tests, and a repertoire-size bias correction was applied to TCR pairs. A later analysis estimated false discovery rates by permuting HLA or CMV assignments 20 times. In a later analysis, co-occurring TCRs were grouped using DBSCAN, with TCRdist sequence similarity added in when clustering inside HLA-allele-positive subsets. Repertoires with fewer than 30,000 or more than 120,000 public chains, plus five repertoires with anomalous nucleotide sharing, were excluded from co-occurrence clustering. TCRdb obtained this table from immuneACCESS and retained in-frame rearrangements with V and J assigned. These tables miss some clones; where compared with another copy, unresolved V genes account for less than half of the shortfall, and the remainder is unexplained. D and trimming were read from the DNA, whereas the V and J calls and clone size are those reported in that table. The sample data list 90,000 to 130,000 clones, and over 60% of these were observed just once. The ten largest clonotypes hold around 5% of the sample.

This chain joins TRBV28 to TRBJ1-2; 8 nucleotides in the junction match TRBD1. The sample comprised PBMCs. This sequence was found in a man aged 30-40 years in good health and CMV-seropositive. The CDR3 is CASNPLSRMGGTGGGGYTF. The DNA reads TGTGCCAGCAATCCCTTATCCCGCATGGGAGGGACAGGCGGAGGAGGCTACACCTTC.